A single TCR beta chain is shown here with its context. Its antigen is undetermined. Profiling relied on immunoSEQ multiplex PCR, and the TCRdb table lists in-frame clones only, not all of them. The sample lists approximately 480,000 clones; 87% were seen once. The entry originates in a study of Ad26.COV2.S vaccination and SARS-CoV-2 variants. Study findings and constraints: Similar non-spike TCR breadth was observed in recipients of vaccine and of placebo. Possible underestimation of total T cell responses by the TCR breadth and depth analyses was noted.

Described treatment: 15 to 20 received Ad26.COV2.S at low or high dose, single or two shots; about 5 received placebo; per-sample allocation not given. Sampling was done on day 63 after the first vaccine or placebo injection. This CDR3 comprises 14 residues. Germline V gene data show CDR1 as LGHNA and CDR2 as YSLEER. The V end was cut by 4 bases, the J end by 0 bases, with 10 bases between. This clonotype was obtained from a person aged 18-65 years who received the Ad26.COV2.S COVID-19 vaccine or a placebo. The chain couples TRBV4-3 to TRBJ2-7, with no clear D. This sample comprised peripheral blood, obtained in a trial of Ad26.COV2.S vaccine versus placebo. CDR3 sequence: CASSLVATSYEQYF. CDR3 coding DNA: TGCGCCAGCAGCCTCGTGGCGACCTCCTACGAGCAGTACTTC.